This passage covers 5 T cell receptor beta chains from one sample sequenced in a study of blood T cell repertoires in COVID-19 (dated by TCRdb to 2020 to 2021). Receptors were amplified or captured by the immunoSEQ multiplex PCR assay. In its TCRdb copy, this immuneACCESS table keeps in-frame sequences only and misses some clones. Where compared with another copy, unresolved V genes explain less than half of these, and the others have no known cause. Counted in this sample were roughly 420,000 clones; around 89% of them appeared once. The top ten hold 0.9% to 1% of the sample. Sequenced input: PBMCs or T cells enriched from blood (not recorded which). The receptor source for this set is a woman aged 25 to 45 with acute COVID-19.

This clone was seen a few times. This chain uses TRBV25-1 with TRBJ1-1; 7 bases fit TRBD1. V shed 6 bases and J 7 bases; nucleotides not matched to a gene: 14. The CDR3 has 15 amino acids. Germline V gene data show CDR1 as MGHDK and CDR2 as SYGVNS. CDR3 DNA: TGTGCCAGCAGGGACGCCACAGGGGCTGATGGTGAAGCTTTCTTT. It specifies CASRDATGADGEAFF.

This CDR3 is CASSRGLGSYEQYF. CDR3 DNA: TGTGCCAGCAGCAGGGGGCTTGGCTCCTACGAGCAGTACTTC. The chain has TRBV6-5 and TRBJ2-7; 8 bases are shared with TRBD1. Losses at the gene ends were 6 bases for V and 0 bases for J; bases not matched to a gene: 4. CDR3 size: 14 residues. CDR1 MNHEY and CDR2 SVGAGI come from the germline V gene.

This sequence joins TRBV9 and TRBJ1-2, with D perhaps matching TRBD1 (6 bases). Looked up from germline, CDR1 is SGDLS and CDR2 is YYNGEE. With 0 bases removed from V and 3 bases from J, the gap between germline ends came to 9 bases. This CDR3 has 14 amino acids. The DNA for the CDR3 is TGTGCCAGCAGCGTAGGACAGGCATACTATGGCTACACCTTC. Translating gives CASSVGQAYYGYTF.

The chain combines TRBV6-1 with TRBJ2-5, with D tentatively TRBD1 (5 bases). Germline V CDR1 and CDR2: MNHNS, SASEGT. V was pared by 2 bases and J by 7 bases, with 17 bases between. The length of the CDR3 is 15 residues. For the CDR3, the DNA is TGTGCCAGCAGTGAAATACAGGCCCGAACCAGGACCCAGTACTTC. This translates into CASSEIQARTRTQYF.

The rearrangement links TRBV6-6 to TRBJ1-5; 10 bases are a match to TRBD1. Germline V gene data show CDR1 as MNHNY and CDR2 as SVGAGI (reference sequence). Losses at the gene ends were 2 bases for V and 11 bases for J; bases not matched to a gene: 12. The CDR3 runs to 16 residues. CDR3 loop: CASSYRGTGADSAQHF. The CDR3 DNA reads TGTGCCAGCAGTTACCGCGGGACAGGGGCCGACTCGGCCCAGCATTTT.